This T cell receptor beta chain stems from a study of T cells in localized non-small cell lung cancer. Broader study findings: Adjacent lung had a median around 60 of the 100 largest tumor clones. Sequencing covered just one tumor region, so heterogeneity cannot be ruled out. A denser population of T cells in blood accompanied longer overall survival.

Only in-frame clones appear in the TCRdb table, and some are missing; sequencing was by immunoSEQ multiplex PCR. The sample has some 85,000 clones, roughly 75% seen once; the top ten hold about a fifth. In the case of this clone: Its matching antigen is unknown.

V was cut by 1 base and J by 1 base, with 7 bases left in between. Germline CDR1 and CDR2: MDHEN and SYDVKM. The CDR3 sequence is 14 residues long. The source is a man aged 35 to 69 with stage II squamous cell lung carcinoma. V is TRBV28 and J is TRBJ2-5; D not resolved. The sample here was PBMCs, taken before any cancer treatment. The CDR3 bases are TGTGCCAGCAGTTTATCCCTAACCCAAGAGACCCAGTACTTC. This gives the protein CASSLSLTQETQYF.